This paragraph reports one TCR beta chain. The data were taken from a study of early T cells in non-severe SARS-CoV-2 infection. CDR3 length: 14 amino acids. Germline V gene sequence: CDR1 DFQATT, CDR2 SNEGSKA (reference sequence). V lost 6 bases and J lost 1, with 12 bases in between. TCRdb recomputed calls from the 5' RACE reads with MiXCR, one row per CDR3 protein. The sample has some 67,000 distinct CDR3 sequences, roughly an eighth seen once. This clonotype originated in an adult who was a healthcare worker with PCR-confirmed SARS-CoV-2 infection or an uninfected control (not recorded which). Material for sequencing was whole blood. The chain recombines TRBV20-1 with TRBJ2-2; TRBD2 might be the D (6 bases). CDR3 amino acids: CSAAGTVNTGELFF. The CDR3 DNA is TGCAGTGCGGCGGGGACGGTGAACACCGGGGAGCTGTTTTTT.